The next 9 T cell receptor beta chains were all read from a single sample in a study of blood T cells in healthy people across ages. For the second PCR, which ran for about 6 to 11 cycles, a sample-barcoded 5' primer and a J-beta primer mix were used. TCRdb re-called the 5' RACE reads through MiXCR, storing one row per CDR3 protein. The data hold about 580,000 distinct CDR3 sequences, with under 55% observed a single time. Sequencing used blood. The receptors shown here come from an elderly man in good health.

As concerns this clonotype: An end of the junction does not agree with germline; a read error may underlie this. V gene TRBV6-6 combines with J gene TRBJ1-2, with D unclear. Germline V gene sequence: CDR1 MNHNY, CDR2 SVGAGI (reference sequence). The CDR3 consists of 13 residues. The CDR3 here is CAGSLNRGDGYTF. CDR3 sequence (DNA): TGTGCCGGCAGTTTGAACCGGGGAGATGGCTACACCTTC.

V gene TRBV4-3 combines with J gene TRBJ1-2; 8 bases are a match to TRBD1. The CDR3 covers 15 residues. Germline CDR1 and CDR2: LGHNA and YSLEER. Trimming took 8 bases from V and 4 from J; bases not matched to a gene: 12. Written as DNA, the CDR3 is TGCGCCAGCGAGCCTTTGAGAGGACAGGGCTATGGCTACACCTTC. Translating gives CASEPLRGQGYGYTF.

This clonotype was seen more than once but under ten times. The chain links TRBV7-2 to TRBJ1-1, with D possibly matching TRBD1 (5 bases). V lost 6 bases and J 1 base, leaving 9 bases between the germline ends. This CDR3 spans 13 amino acids. The V gene's germline CDR1 is SGHTA and CDR2 FQGNSA. The CDR3 spells CASRRGQNTEAFF. The CDR3 coding sequence is TGTGCCAGCAGGCGCGGACAGAACACTGAAGCTTTCTTT. The full variable domain, with the rest looked up from reference TRBV7-2 and TRBJ1-1, is GAGVSQSPSNKVTEKGKDVELRCDPISGHTALYWYRQSLGQGLEFLIYFQGNSAPDKSGLPSDRFSAERTGGSVSTLTIQRTQQEDSAVYLCASRRGQNTEAFFGQGTRLTVV.

A few counts support this clonotype. The V and J genes are TRBV6-2 or TRBV6-3 and TRBJ2-3; D ambiguous. V gave up 6 bases and J gave up 3 bases, with 10 bases separating them. This CDR3 spans 13 amino acids. Germline assignment: CDR1 MNHEY and CDR2 SVGEGT. CDR3 in DNA: TGTGCCAGCAGAAACGACCGGACAGATACGCAGTATTTT. The encoded protein is CASRNDRTDTQYF.

The chain is built from TRBV12-3 or TRBV12-4 and TRBJ1-2; the D is unclear. There are 13 residues in the CDR3. V lost 5 bases, J lost 4 bases, and 11 bases lay in between. The CDR3 sequence is CASSPHGPYGYTF. The CDR3 DNA reads as TGTGCCAGCAGTCCTCATGGACCCTATGGCTACACCTTC.

This clonotype has just a few counts. The rearrangement links TRBV27 to TRBJ2-7; D remains ambiguous. The CDR3 has 14 amino acids. Germline-derived CDR1 and CDR2 are MNHEY and SMNVEV (reference sequence). Trimming cost V 0 bases and J 2 bases, with 8 bases left between them. Here the CDR3 reads CASSLSFRAYEQYF. The CDR3 nucleotides read TGTGCCAGCAGTTTATCCTTCCGAGCCTACGAGCAGTACTTC.

The chain couples TRBV5-6 to TRBJ1-2; no definite D call. This CDR3 contains 11 residues. Between the trimmed V and J ends, which lost 4 bases and 8 bases, there was a span of 9 bases. Germline lookup yields CDR1 SGHDT and CDR2 YYEEEE. CDR3 nucleotides: TGTGCCAGCAGCCAAAGGCGAGGCTACACCTTC. Protein: CASSQRRGYTF.

This chain connects TRBV11-2 to TRBJ2-4; 8 nucleotides match TRBD1. In germline, CDR1 is SGHAT, CDR2 FQNNGV. V lost 4 bases to trimming and J lost 0 bases; unmatched junction nucleotides: 20. CDR3 length: 21 amino acids. For the CDR3, the DNA is TGTGCCAGCAGCTCTTATGAAGGACAGGGTTTTCTCACACTAGCCAAAAACATTCAGTACTTC. Its protein product is CASSSYEGQGFLTLAKNIQYF.

The V and J genes are TRBV20-1 and TRBJ1-4, with 12 bases identical to TRBD1. The J segment lost 5 bases and the V segment lost 3 bases, leaving 10 bases of the junction unmatched. Germline V gene lookup returns CDR1 DFQATT and CDR2 SNEGSKA (reference sequence). The length of the CDR3 is 17 residues. DNA for the CDR3: TGCAGTGCTAGCGTTTACCGGGACAGGGGGCGAAATGAAAAACTGTTTTTT. This codes for CSASVYRDRGRNEKLFF.